The 20 T cell receptor beta chains reported below all come from one sample, sequenced in a study of cytomegalovirus exposure and HLA in healthy donors. Primers: 60 Vbeta forward and 13 Jbeta reverse. Sequencing was performed with immunoSEQ multiplex PCR; in TCRdb, only in-frame clones are kept and a portion is missing. The sample contains 150,000 to 200,000 clones, around 86% of which appear only once. Sequenced input: PBMCs. These receptors all come from a middle-aged man in good health and CMV-seropositive.

V usage is TRBV13 and J usage is TRBJ2-7, with a possible D match to TRBD2 (5 bases). This CDR3 has 14 residues. V lost 0 bases, J lost 4 bases, and 10 bases lay in between. Per germline, CDR1 PRHDT and CDR2 FYEKMQ (reference sequence). CDR3 in amino acids: CASSLGERGYEQYF. The CDR3 region has the DNA TGTGCCAGCAGCTTAGGTGAACGGGGTTACGAGCAGTACTTC.

This sequence joins TRBV6-4 and TRBJ1-3; 8 bases line up with TRBD1. Germline V gives CDR1 MRHNA, CDR2 SNTAGT. V lost 0 bases to trimming and J lost 0 bases; unmatched junction nucleotides: 1. The CDR3 is made up of 16 amino acids. CDR3 region: CASSDSDRASGNTIYF. Written as DNA, the CDR3 is TGTGCCAGCAGTGACTCGGACAGGGCCTCTGGAAACACCATATATTTT.

This chain uses TRBV19 with TRBJ1-2; TRBD1 might be the D (5 bases). Germline loops: CDR1 LNHDA, CDR2 SQIVND (reference sequence). Between the trimmed V and J ends, which lost 2 bases and 3 bases, there was a span of 10 bases. This CDR3 has 14 residues. DNA of the CDR3: TGTGCCAGTAGTATAAGTCCCAGGGACTATGGCTACACCTTC. Residues: CASSISPRDYGYTF.

V usage is TRBV28 and J usage is TRBJ2-5; 8 bases map to TRBD2. V lost 5 bases, J lost 2 bases, and 10 bases stayed unmatched. The CDR3 spans 16 residues. Germline V gene lookup returns CDR1 MDHEN and CDR2 SYDVKM. The CDR3: CASSHRVAGPQETQYF. DNA of the CDR3: TGTGCCAGCAGTCACAGGGTAGCGGGACCTCAAGAGACCCAGTACTTC.

The genes are TRBV11-2 and TRBJ1-2; 8 bases are shared with TRBD1. Losses at the gene ends were 5 bases for V and 8 bases for J; bases not matched to a gene: 4. CDR1 is SGHAT, CDR2 FQNNGV, per germline. CDR3 length: 12 amino acids. DNA for the CDR3: TGTGCCAGCAGCCCCGGACAGGGAGGCTACACCTTC. This gives the protein CASSPGQGGYTF.

The rearrangement joins TRBV6-1 to TRBJ1-2; D is ambiguous. CDR3 size: 13 residues. The V end was cut by 3 bases, the J end by 2 bases, with 7 bases between. The germline gives CDR1 MNHNS, CDR2 SASEGT. CDR3 in DNA: TGTGCCAGCAGTGACAGGTGGAACTATGGCTACACCTTC. Translation gives CASSDRWNYGYTF.

The chain employs TRBV6-5 and TRBJ2-3; tentatively, D is TRBD2 (6 bases). Germline V CDR1 and CDR2: MNHEY, SVGAGI. CDR3 length equals 14 residues. Trimming left V 10 bases short and J 3 bases short, with 17 bases between. CDR3 nucleotides: TGTGCCACTCGACTAGAAGGATTAACAGATACGCAGTATTTT. As protein: CATRLEGLTDTQYF.

This clone was observed a handful of times. V and J are TRBV9 and TRBJ2-7; 12 bases line up with TRBD2. The ends lost 2 bases at V and 2 bases at J; junction bases unmatched: 5. Germline V CDR1 and CDR2: SGDLS, YYNGEE. The CDR3 runs 16 residues. In nucleotides, the CDR3 is TGTGCCAGCAGCGTGACTAGCGGGGGTCCGGCCTACGAGCAGTACTTC. Protein: CASSVTSGGPAYEQYF.

This clone was detected a few times. The chain uses TRBV7-9 and TRBJ1-4; weak D call: TRBD1 (6 bases). Trimming stripped 5 bases from V and 8 bases from J, with 12 bases between. The CDR3 spans 13 residues. Germline CDR1 reads SEHNR; CDR2 reads FQNEAQ (reference sequence). This CDR3 reads CASSPGQSEKLFF. In DNA, the CDR3 is TGTGCCAGCAGCCCCGGACAGTCAGAAAAACTGTTTTTT.

Notes on this clone: At one end the junction does not follow the germline gene, possibly because of a read error. The gene calls are TRBV7-9 and TRBJ1-1, with a weak D call TRBD1 (6 bases). The CDR3 runs to 12 residues. Germline loops: CDR1 SEHNR, CDR2 FQNEAQ (reference sequence). In DNA form, the CDR3 reads TGTTCCAGCAGCACAGGGTTCGGAGAAGCTTTCTTT. Amino acids: CSSSTGFGEAFF.

The chain is built from TRBV2 and TRBJ2-2, with D possibly TRBD1 on 6 matching bases. This CDR3 spans 15 amino acids. The V gene's germline CDR1 is SNHLY and CDR2 FYNNEI. V shed 6 bases and J shed 6 bases, with 17 bases lying between them. CDR3 DNA sequence: TGTGCCAGCAGGGACGGGACAACCACCTCCGGGGAGCTGTTTTTT. Translated: CASRDGTTTSGELFF.

The chain combines TRBV19 with TRBJ2-3; D unresolved. Trimming removed 1 base from V and 0 bases from J, with 5 bases in between. This CDR3 comprises 14 residues. Germline V lookup: CDR1 LNHDA, CDR2 SQIVND (reference sequence). The CDR3 coding sequence is TGTGCCAGTAGTATAGGAGTTAGCACAGATACGCAGTATTTT. Translation: CASSIGVSTDTQYF.

V and J are TRBV2 and TRBJ2-2, with 9 nucleotides matching TRBD2. CDR3 length equals 16 residues. Germline V gene data show CDR1 as SNHLY and CDR2 as FYNNEI. With 3 bases clipped from V and 5 bases from J, the junction kept 7 bases outside the gene matches. CDR3 protein: CASSEGPAGGTGELFF. CDR3 in DNA: TGTGCCAGCAGTGAGGGTCCAGCGGGAGGTACCGGGGAGCTGTTTTTT. The complete variable domain, with remaining parts taken from reference TRBV2 and TRBJ2-2, reads EPEVTQTPSHQVTQMGQEVILRCVPISNHLYFYWYRQILGQKVEFLVSFYNNEISEKSEIFDDQFSVERPDGSNFTLKIRSTKLEDSAMYFCASSEGPAGGTGELFFGEGSRLTVL.

The CDR3 sequence is CASSERTGGQETQYF. DNA for the CDR3: TGTGCCAGCAGTGAACGGACAGGGGGCCAAGAGACCCAGTACTTC. The chain combines TRBV6-1 with TRBJ2-5, with 10 positions matching TRBD1. Germline V CDR1 and CDR2: MNHNS, SASEGT. The CDR3 is made up of 15 amino acids. Trimming removed 2 bases from V and 1 base from J; junction bases left unmatched: 1.

The chain uses TRBV5-4 and TRBJ1-2; perhaps TRBD1 as D (5 bases). The ends were cut back, 0 bases at V and 0 bases at J, with 9 bases in the middle. The CDR3 is 15 residues long. CDR1 and CDR2 from the germline V gene are SGHNT and YYREEE (reference sequence). Written as DNA, the CDR3 is TGTGCCAGCAGCTTGGACGGACAAGCTAACTATGGCTACACCTTC. As protein: CASSLDGQANYGYTF.

This chain connects TRBV6-1 to TRBJ2-7, with TRBD1 as a possible D gene (7 bases). The germline V gene has CDR1 MNHNS and CDR2 SASEGT. V dropped 6 bases and J dropped 3 bases, with 12 bases sitting between them. CDR3 length equals 13 residues. The CDR3, as DNA: TGTGCCAGCAGGGGGGGACAGAACTACGAGCAGTACTTC. Translation gives CASRGGQNYEQYF.

The rearrangement joins TRBV2 to TRBJ2-1; 7 bases agree with TRBD1. Per germline, CDR1 SNHLY and CDR2 FYNNEI. With V trimmed by 4 bases and J by 10 bases, 4 bases remained unmatched. This CDR3 is 12 amino acids long. For the CDR3, the DNA is TGTGCCAGCAGTGTTCAGGGGGTGGAGCAGTTCTTC. Encoded protein: CASSVQGVEQFF.

Comments on this clone: Within the sample, other DNA sequences also encode this same CDR3. The rearrangement links TRBV13 to TRBJ2-3, with 10 bases that match TRBD2. CDR3 length equals 16 residues. Looked up from germline, CDR1 is PRHDT and CDR2 is FYEKMQ (reference sequence). Germline trimming cut 5 bases from V and 0 bases from J; bases unmatched to any gene: 5. The chain's CDR3 is CASSLRTSGSTDTQYF. The CDR3, as DNA: TGTGCCAGCAGCCTCAGGACTAGCGGCAGCACAGATACGCAGTATTTT.

As regards this clone: One junction end does not reproduce the germline sequence, and a read error may be involved. This sequence joins TRBV7-9 and TRBJ2-3; weak D call: TRBD2 (6 bases). The CDR3 contains 17 residues. Germline-derived CDR1 and CDR2 are SEHNR and FQNEAQ (reference sequence). The chain's CDR3 is CASRPVLAKTSIDTQYF. Written as DNA, the CDR3 is TGTGCCAGCAGACCTGTACTAGCCAAAACGAGCATAGATACGCAGTATTTT.

A remark on this clone: One end of the junction does not line up with germline, which may come from a read error. The chain carries TRBV5-4 and TRBJ2-1; 9 bases fit TRBD1. CDR1 and CDR2 from the germline V gene are SGHNT and YYREEE (reference sequence). This CDR3 comprises 15 residues. CDR3 DNA: TGTGCCAGCAGTTTGGGACAGGGAAGGTACAATGAGCAGTTCTTC. This sequence encodes CASSLGQGRYNEQFF.